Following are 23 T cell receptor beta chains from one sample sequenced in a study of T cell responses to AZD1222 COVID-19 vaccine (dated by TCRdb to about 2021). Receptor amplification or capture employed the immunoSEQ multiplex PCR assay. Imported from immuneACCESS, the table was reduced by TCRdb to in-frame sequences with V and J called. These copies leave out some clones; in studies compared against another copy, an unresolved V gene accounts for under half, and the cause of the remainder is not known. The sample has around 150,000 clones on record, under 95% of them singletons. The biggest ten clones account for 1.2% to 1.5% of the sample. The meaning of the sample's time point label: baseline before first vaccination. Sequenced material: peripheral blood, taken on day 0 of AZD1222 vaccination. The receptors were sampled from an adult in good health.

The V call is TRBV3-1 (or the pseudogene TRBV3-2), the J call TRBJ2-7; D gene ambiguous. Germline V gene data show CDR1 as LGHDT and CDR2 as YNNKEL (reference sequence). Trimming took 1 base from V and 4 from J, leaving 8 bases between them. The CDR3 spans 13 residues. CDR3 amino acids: CASSQANGYEQYF. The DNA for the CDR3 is TGTGCCAGCAGCCAAGCTAACGGGTACGAGCAGTACTTC.

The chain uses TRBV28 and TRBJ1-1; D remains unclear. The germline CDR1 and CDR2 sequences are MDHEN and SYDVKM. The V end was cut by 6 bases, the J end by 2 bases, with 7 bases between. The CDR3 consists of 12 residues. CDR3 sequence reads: CASRTLNTEAFF. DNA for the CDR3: TGTGCCAGCAGAACCCTTAACACTGAAGCTTTCTTT.

This CDR3 is CASSQEQGGGDPEAFF. CDR3 nucleotide sequence: TGTGCCAGCAGCCAAGAACAGGGCGGCGGTGACCCTGAAGCTTTCTTT. V usage is TRBV4-2 and J usage is TRBJ1-1; D perhaps matches TRBD1 (6 bases). CDR1 LGHNA and CDR2 YNFKEQ come from the germline V gene. Trimming left V 0 bases short and J 6 bases short, with 17 bases between. The CDR3 length is 16 residues.

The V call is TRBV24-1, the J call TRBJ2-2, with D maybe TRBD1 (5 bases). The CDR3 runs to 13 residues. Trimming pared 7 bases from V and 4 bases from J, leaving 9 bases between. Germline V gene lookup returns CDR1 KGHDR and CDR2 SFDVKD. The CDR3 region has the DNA TGTGCCACCAGCAATAGGGGCACCGGGGAGCTGTTTTTT. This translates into CATSNRGTGELFF.

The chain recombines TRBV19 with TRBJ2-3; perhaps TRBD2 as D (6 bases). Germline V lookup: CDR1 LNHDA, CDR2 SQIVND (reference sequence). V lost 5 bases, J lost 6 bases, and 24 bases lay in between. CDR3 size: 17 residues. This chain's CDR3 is CASSAFFLAVRTDTQYF. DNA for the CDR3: TGTGCCAGTAGTGCGTTCTTTTTAGCGGTTCGGACGGATACGCAGTATTTT.

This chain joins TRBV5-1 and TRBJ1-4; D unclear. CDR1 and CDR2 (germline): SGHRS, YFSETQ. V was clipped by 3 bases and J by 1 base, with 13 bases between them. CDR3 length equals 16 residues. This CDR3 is CASSSRIPGTNEKLFF. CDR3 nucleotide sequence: TGCGCCAGCAGCTCGCGCATCCCCGGAACTAATGAAAAACTGTTTTTT.

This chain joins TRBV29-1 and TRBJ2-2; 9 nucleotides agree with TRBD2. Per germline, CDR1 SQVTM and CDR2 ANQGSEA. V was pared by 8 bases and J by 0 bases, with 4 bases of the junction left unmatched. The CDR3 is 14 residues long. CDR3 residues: CSIAGGTNTGELFF. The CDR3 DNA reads TGCAGCATCGCGGGAGGGACGAACACCGGGGAGCTGTTTTTT.

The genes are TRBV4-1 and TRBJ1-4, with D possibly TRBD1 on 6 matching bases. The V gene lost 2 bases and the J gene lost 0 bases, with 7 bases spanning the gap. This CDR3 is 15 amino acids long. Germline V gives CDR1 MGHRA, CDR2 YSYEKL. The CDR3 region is CASSQYRATNEKLFF. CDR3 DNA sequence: TGCGCCAGCAGCCAATACAGGGCAACTAATGAAAAACTGTTTTTT.

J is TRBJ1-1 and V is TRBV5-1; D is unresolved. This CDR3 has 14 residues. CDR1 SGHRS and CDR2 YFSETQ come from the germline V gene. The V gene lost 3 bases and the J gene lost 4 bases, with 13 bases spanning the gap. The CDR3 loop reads CASSSSVSGTEAFF. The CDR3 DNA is TGCGCCAGCAGCTCATCGGTTTCGGGCACTGAAGCTTTCTTT.

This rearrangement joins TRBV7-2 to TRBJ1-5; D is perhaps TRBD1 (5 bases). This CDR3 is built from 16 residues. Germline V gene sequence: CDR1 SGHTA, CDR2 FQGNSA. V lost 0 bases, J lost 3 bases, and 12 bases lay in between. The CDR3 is CASSLAGYRTNQPQHF. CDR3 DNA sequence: TGTGCCAGCAGCTTAGCTGGTTACAGGACCAATCAGCCCCAGCATTTT.

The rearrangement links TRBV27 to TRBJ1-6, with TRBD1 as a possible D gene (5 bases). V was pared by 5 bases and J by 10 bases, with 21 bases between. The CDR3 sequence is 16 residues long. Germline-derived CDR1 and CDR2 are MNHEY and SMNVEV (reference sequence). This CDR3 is CASSLAPRETDSPLHF. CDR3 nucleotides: TGTGCCAGCAGTCTCGCCCCAAGGGAGACAGACTCACCCCTCCACTTT.

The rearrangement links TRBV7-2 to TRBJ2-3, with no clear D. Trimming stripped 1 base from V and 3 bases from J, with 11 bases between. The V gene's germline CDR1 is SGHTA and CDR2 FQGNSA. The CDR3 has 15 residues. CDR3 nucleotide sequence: TGTGCCAGCAGCTTAGTCCCACTTGAAACAGATACGCAGTATTTT. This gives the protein CASSLVPLETDTQYF.

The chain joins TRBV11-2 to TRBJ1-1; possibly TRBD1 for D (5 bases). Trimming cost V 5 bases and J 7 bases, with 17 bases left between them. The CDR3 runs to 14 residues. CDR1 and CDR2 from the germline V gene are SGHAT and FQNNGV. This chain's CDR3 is CASSPQEGSSEAFF. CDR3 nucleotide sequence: TGTGCCAGCAGCCCACAGGAGGGATCAAGTGAAGCTTTCTTT.

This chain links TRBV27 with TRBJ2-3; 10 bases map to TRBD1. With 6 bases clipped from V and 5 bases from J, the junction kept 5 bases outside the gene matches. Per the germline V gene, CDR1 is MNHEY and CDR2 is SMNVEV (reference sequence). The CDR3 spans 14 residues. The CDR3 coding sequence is TGTGCCAGCAGCCCGGGACAGGGGTTAGATACGCAGTATTTT. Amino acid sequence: CASSPGQGLDTQYF.

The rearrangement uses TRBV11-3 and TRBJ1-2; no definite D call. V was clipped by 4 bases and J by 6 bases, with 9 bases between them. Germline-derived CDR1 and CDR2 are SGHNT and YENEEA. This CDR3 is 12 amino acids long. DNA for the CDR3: TGTGCCAGCAGCTCCCCTGTTCATGGCTACACCTTC. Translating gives CASSSPVHGYTF.

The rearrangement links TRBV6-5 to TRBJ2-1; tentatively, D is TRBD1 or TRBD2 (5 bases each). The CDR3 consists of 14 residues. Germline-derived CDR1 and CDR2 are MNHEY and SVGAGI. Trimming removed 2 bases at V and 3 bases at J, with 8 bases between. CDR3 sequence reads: CASSYRGSYNEQFF. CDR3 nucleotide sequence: TGTGCCAGCAGTTACCGGGGCAGCTACAATGAGCAGTTCTTC.

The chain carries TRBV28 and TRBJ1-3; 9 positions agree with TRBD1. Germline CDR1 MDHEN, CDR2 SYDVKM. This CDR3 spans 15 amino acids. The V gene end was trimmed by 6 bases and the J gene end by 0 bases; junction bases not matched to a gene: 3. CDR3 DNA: TGTGCCAGCAGGACGACAGGGGGCTCTGGAAACACCATATATTTT. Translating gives CASRTTGGSGNTIYF.

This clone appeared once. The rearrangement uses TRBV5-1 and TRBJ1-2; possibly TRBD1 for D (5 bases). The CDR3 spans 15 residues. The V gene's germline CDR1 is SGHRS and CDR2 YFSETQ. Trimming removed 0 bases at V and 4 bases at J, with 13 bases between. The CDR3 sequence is CASSLGGRESYGYTF. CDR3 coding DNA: TGCGCCAGCAGCTTGGGGGGACGGGAGAGCTATGGCTACACCTTC. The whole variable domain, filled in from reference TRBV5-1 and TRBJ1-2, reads KAGVTQTPRYLIKTRGQQVTLSCSPISGHRSVSWYQQTPGQGLQFLFEYFSETQRNKGNFPGRFSGRQFSNSRSEMNVSTLELGDSALYLCASSLGGRESYGYTFGSGTRLTVV.

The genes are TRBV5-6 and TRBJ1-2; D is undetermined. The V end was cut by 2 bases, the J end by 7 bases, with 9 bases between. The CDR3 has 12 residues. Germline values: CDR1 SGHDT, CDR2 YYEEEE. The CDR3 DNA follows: TGTGCCAGCAGCTTACCCCGTGGTGGCTACACCTTC. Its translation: CASSLPRGGYTF.

The CDR3 coding sequence is TGTGCCAGCAGTTCAGGACCGGTGGATACGCAGTATTTT. Translating gives CASSSGPVDTQYF. The chain carries TRBV6-6 and TRBJ2-3; D is undetermined. CDR3 length: 13 residues. The germline CDR1 and CDR2 sequences are MNHNY and SVGAGI (reference sequence). The V gene lost 4 bases and the J gene lost 6 bases, with 11 bases spanning the gap.

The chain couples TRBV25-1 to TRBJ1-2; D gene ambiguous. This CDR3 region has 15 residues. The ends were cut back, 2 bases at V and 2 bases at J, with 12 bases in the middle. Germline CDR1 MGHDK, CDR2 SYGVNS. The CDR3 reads CASSENSPLNYGYTF. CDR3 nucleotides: TGTGCCAGCAGTGAAAACTCTCCCCTCAACTATGGCTACACCTTC.

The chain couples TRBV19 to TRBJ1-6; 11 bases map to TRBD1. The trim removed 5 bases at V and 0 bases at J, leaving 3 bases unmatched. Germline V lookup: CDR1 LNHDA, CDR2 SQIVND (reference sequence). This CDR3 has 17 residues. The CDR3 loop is CASSADRGLSYNSPLHF. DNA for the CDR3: TGTGCCAGTAGTGCGGACAGGGGGCTCTCCTATAATTCACCCCTCCACTTT.

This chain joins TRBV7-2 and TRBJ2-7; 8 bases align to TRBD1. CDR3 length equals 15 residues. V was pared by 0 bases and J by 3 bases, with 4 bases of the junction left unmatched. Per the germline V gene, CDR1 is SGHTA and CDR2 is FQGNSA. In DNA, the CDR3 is TGTGCCAGCAGCTTAGCGCTGGGACAGGACTACGAGCAGTACTTC. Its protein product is CASSLALGQDYEQYF.